The rows below give T cell receptor beta chains drawn from one sample of a study of blood T cell repertoires in COVID-19. TCRdb's table, derived via immunoSEQ multiplex PCR, lists solely in-frame clones and lacks some. The sample consists of 80,000 or so clones, approximately 80% of them appearing once. Source material: peripheral blood. Every receptor here comes from a woman aged 60-75 years with acute or convalescent COVID-19. Each CDR3 is given with its conserved first and last residue. D genes are given only for firm matches. Not every row has a clone size; where given, it reads once, few, many or a size class.

size | D | J | V | DNA | CDR3
. | . | TRBJ1-6 | TRBV2 | TGTGCCAGGACACAGGGAGATAATTCACCCCTCCACTTT | CARTQGDNSPLHF
. | TRBD1 | TRBJ1-1 | TRBV5-1 | TGCGCCAGCAGCTCTAGATCGGACAGGGCTGGATCTGAAGCTTTCTTT | CASSSRSDRAGSEAFF
. | TRBD1 | TRBJ2-1 | TRBV6-6 | TGTGCCAGCAGTTACGGGACAGGCCCCGGGGATGAGCAGTTCTTC | CASSYGTGPGDEQFF
once | . | TRBJ2-3 | TRBV7-2 | TGTGCCAGCAGCTTTTCTCAGTACACAGATACGCAGTATTTT | CASSFSQYTDTQYF
. | . | TRBJ1-4 | TRBV9 | TGTGCCAGCAGCCCCAGACGGGATGAAAAACTGTTTTTT | CASSPRRDEKLFF
. | TRBD1 | TRBJ2-7 | TRBV27 | TGTGCCAGCAGCCTGGACAGGCGCTCCTACGAGCAGTACTTC | CASSLDRRSYEQYF
. | TRBD1 | TRBJ2-5 | TRBV28 | TGTGCCAGCAGTACCGGACAGGGGGCAATACAGTACTTC | CASSTGQGAIQYF
. | . | TRBJ1-3 | TRBV5-4 | TGTGCCAGCAGCTTCTCATTGGCCTCTGGAAACACCATATATTTT | CASSFSLASGNTIYF
. | TRBD1 | TRBJ1-2 | TRBV5-1 | TGCGCCAGCAGCTGGGGACAGGGCGGAGATGGCTACACCTTC | CASSWGQGGDGYTF
. | TRBD1 | TRBJ1-6 | TRBV7-9 | TGTGCCAGCAGCCCATTGGGACAGACCTCGGCACCCCTCCACTTT | CASSPLGQTSAPLHF
. | TRBD1 | TRBJ2-2 | TRBV5-1 | TGCGCCAGCAGCTTTTCAGGGGGTAGCACCGGGGAGCTGTTTTTT | CASSFSGGSTGELFF
once | TRBD1 | TRBJ2-3 | TRBV7-9 | TGTGCCAGCAGCTTTGACAGGGCTGAAGATACGCAGTATTTT | CASSFDRAEDTQYF
. | TRBD1 | TRBJ1-5 | TRBV2 | TGTGCCAGCACTCCAGACAGGGGGCGAAATCAGCCCCAGCATTTT | CASTPDRGRNQPQHF
. | TRBD1 | TRBJ2-1 | TRBV2 | TGTGCCAGCCAGGACAGGGGCTACAATGAGCAGTTCTTC | CASQDRGYNEQFF
. | . | TRBJ1-2 | TRBV5-1 | TGCGCCAGCAGTAAGCTTAGGGCAGGGGACGATGGCTACACCTTC | CASSKLRAGDDGYTF
. | . | TRBJ2-3 | TRBV9 | TGTGCCAGCAGCGTTGGGGGGGGCCGGCAGGCAAATACGCAGTATTTT | CASSVGGGRQANTQYF
few | TRBD2 | TRBJ2-1 | TRBV3-1/TRBV3-2 | TGTGCCAGCAGCCCGCCCCCCGTAGCGGGGAACTACAATGAGCAGTTCTTC | CASSPPPVAGNYNEQFF
. | TRBD1 | TRBJ1-1 | TRBV7-8 | TGTGCCAGCAGCTTAGGACAGGGGAATTGGGCTGAAGCTTTCTTT | CASSLGQGNWAEAFF
. | TRBD1 | TRBJ1-3 | TRBV5-1 | TGCGCCAGCAGCCCACAGGGGGCTGGAAACACCATATATTTT | CASSPQGAGNTIYF
once | TRBD1 | TRBJ2-5 | TRBV2 | TGTGCCAGCAGTGAAGAGGGGGCGCCAAGAGAGACCCAGTACTTC | CASSEEGAPRETQYF
once | TRBD1 | TRBJ1-3 | TRBV19 | TGTGCCACCAGAGATTTGTGGGACAGGAATGGTTCTGGAAACACCATATATTTT | CATRDLWDRNGSGNTIYF
. | . | TRBJ1-2 | TRBV6-5 | TGTGCCAGCAGTCTTGACAACTCCTATGGCTACACCTTC | CASSLDNSYGYTF
. | TRBD1 | TRBJ1-4 | TRBV3-1/TRBV3-2 | TGTGCCAGCAGCCAAGGGACAGGGGGAGCTAGCGAAAAACTGTTTTTT | CASSQGTGGASEKLFF
. | . | TRBJ2-2 | TRBV5-1 | TGCGCCACCAGCGAGGCTGACACCGGGGAGCTGTTTTTT | CATSEADTGELFF
. | . | TRBJ1-6 | TRBV18 | TGTGCCAGCTCACCACACCAGGTTACACAACATAATTCACCCCTCCACTTT | CASSPHQVTQHNSPLHF
. | TRBD1 | TRBJ2-5 | TRBV15 | TGTGCCACCAGCAGATATTCGACAGGGGGCTGGGAGACCCAGTACTTC | CATSRYSTGGWETQYF
. | . | TRBJ2-1 | TRBV7-2 | TGTGCCAGCAGCTTAGTTGGGGGCACCTACAATGAGCAGTTCTTC | CASSLVGGTYNEQFF